This TCR beta chain was profiled in a study of vaccination and CD4 T cells after COVID-19 (dated by TCRdb to the early 2020s). Study-level background: SARS-CoV-2 positivity had been established in the convalescent patients by nasal swab PCR, and mild disease was recorded in under ten of these patients and severe disease in one. Six males and four females were included in the convalescent cohort, with two Hispanic individuals, seven Caucasians, two Asians and one multiracial person represented. Participants received two doses of either the Pfizer-BioNTech BNT162b2 vaccine (n=8) or the Moderna mRNA-1273 vaccine (n=2). Post-COVID blood samples were collected from convalescent patients a median of around 100 days after diagnosis, with a range of roughly 30 to 170 days. Post-vaccine blood samples were taken a median of 72 days after the second vaccine dose, with a range of roughly 13 to 250 days. The spike-specific CD4+ TCR repertoire was compared before and after mRNA vaccination in under 11 COVID-19 convalescent patients and a handful of infection-naive healthy vaccine recipients.

Libraries were built with PCR. Instrument used: Illumina iSeq 100. The published analysis was carried out like this. Non-productive sequences were filtered out, and CDR3s that did not start with C, did not end with F or W, or were shorter than 7 amino acids were discarded. Using R version 3.6.1, CDR3 homology was evaluated through Levenshtein distances (stringdist) along with unrooted phylogenetic trees (ape). The public reads were run again by TCRdb, first through fastp at Q25 and then through MiXCR, and only productive beta chains were kept. Records with the same CDR3 protein are collapsed into one entry carrying the most frequent genes and DNA. The V and J calls and clone size come from TCRdb's table, not from the authors' own analysis. Here the sample has just over 20,000 distinct CDR3 sequences; roughly three fifths occur a single time. Around 1.1% of the sample goes to the ten largest clones.

As for this clonotype: There is no known antigen for this receptor. Within one base of it there is no much larger clone, and no base qualities were kept.

The investigation overall reported the following: Of the vaccine-specific clones found in convalescent patients, nearly all (304 of 307) were mono-reactive for SARS-CoV-2 spike instead of being cross-reactive with common cold coronaviruses. The median count of SARS-CoV-2-reactive clonotypes went up from approximately 22 after infection to 30 to 40 after vaccination, although the change was not significant. The number of convalescent patients in the study was relatively small, and the study did not examine early timepoints following natural infection. Among convalescent patients, a median roughly 90% of the SARS-CoV-2-reactive clones seen after vaccination appeared only after vaccination, which suggests priming specific to the vaccine.

The convalescent patients' positive SARS-CoV-2 PCR tests were from March to December 2020, which was before the Alpha, Beta and Delta variants emerged in the United States. Ficoll-Paque Plus gradient centrifugation was used to isolate PBMCs from whole blood, and the isolated PBMCs were then either used fresh or cryopreserved at -140C. The CDR3 spans 17 residues, from the cysteine through the phenylalanine. Just CDR3 DNA is preserved here, 51 bases in frame from base 1. V drops 0 bases and J drops 7 bases, leaving 19 bases in between. As encoded in the germline V gene (reference sequence), CDR1 is LNHNV while CDR2 is YYDKDF.

The origin of this receptor is a human donor who had recovered from COVID-19. The specimen comprised CD4+ T cells from blood, sampled before SARS-CoV-2 vaccination. The chain is made from TRBV15 and TRBJ2-1; TRBD2 is a possible D gene, resting on 6 matching bases. The CDR3 has the sequence CATSRDPTGARGNEQFF. The bases read TGTGCCACCAGCAGAGATCCGACCGGGGCACGGGGGAATGAGCAGTTCTTC.